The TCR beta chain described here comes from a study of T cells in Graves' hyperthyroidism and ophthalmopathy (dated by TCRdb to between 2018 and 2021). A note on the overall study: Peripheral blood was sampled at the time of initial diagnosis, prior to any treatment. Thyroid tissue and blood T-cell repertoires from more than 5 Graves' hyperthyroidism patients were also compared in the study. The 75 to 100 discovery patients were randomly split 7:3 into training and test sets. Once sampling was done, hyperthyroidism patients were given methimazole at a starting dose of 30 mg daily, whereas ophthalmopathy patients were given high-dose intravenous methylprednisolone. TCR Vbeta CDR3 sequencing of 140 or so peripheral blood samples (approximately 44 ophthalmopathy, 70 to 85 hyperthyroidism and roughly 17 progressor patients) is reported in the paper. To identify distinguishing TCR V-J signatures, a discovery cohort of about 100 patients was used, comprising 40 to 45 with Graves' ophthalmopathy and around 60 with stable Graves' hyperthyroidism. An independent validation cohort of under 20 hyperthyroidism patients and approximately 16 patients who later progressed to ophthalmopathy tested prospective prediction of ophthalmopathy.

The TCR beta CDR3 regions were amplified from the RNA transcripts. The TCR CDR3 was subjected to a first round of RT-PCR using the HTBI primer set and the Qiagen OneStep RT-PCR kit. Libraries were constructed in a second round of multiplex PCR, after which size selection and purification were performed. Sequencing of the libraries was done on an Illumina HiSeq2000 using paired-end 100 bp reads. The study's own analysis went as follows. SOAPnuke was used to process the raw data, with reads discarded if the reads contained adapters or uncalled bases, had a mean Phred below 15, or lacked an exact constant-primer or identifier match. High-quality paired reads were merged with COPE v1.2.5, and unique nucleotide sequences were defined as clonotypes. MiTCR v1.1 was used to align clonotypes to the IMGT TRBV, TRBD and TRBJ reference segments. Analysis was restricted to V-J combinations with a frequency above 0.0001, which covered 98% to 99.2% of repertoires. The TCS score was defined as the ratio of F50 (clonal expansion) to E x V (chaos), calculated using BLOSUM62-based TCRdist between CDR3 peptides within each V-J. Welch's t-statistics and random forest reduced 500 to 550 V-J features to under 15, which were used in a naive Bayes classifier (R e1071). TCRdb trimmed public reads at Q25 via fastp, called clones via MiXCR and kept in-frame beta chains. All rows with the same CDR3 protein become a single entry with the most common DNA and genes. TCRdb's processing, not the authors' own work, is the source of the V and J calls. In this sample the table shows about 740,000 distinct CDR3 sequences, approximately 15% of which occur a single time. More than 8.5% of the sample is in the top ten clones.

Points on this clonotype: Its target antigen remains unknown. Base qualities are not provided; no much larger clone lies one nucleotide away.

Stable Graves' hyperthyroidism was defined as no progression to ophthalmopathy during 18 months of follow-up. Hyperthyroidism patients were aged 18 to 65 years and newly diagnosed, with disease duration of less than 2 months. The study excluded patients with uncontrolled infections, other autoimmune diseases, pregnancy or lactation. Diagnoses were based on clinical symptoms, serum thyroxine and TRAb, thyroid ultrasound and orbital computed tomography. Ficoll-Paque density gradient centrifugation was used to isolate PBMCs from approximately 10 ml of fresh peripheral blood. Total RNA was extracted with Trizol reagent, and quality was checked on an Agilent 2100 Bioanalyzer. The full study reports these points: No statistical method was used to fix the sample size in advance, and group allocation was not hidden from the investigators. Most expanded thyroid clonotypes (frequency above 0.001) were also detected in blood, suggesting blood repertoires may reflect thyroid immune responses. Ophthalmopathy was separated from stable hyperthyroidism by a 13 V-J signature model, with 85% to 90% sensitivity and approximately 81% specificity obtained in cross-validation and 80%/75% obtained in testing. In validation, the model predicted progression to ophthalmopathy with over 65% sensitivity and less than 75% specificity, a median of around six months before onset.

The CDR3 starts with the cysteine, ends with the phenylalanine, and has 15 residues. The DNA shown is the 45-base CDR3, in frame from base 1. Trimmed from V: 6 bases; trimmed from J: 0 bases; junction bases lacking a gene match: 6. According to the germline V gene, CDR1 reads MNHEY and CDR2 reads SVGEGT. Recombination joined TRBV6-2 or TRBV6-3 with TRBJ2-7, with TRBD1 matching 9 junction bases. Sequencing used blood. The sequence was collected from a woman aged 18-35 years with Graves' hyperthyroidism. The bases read TGTGCCAGCAGCTCATACAGGGGGCTCTCCTACGAGCAGTACTTC. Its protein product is CASSSYRGLSYEQYF.